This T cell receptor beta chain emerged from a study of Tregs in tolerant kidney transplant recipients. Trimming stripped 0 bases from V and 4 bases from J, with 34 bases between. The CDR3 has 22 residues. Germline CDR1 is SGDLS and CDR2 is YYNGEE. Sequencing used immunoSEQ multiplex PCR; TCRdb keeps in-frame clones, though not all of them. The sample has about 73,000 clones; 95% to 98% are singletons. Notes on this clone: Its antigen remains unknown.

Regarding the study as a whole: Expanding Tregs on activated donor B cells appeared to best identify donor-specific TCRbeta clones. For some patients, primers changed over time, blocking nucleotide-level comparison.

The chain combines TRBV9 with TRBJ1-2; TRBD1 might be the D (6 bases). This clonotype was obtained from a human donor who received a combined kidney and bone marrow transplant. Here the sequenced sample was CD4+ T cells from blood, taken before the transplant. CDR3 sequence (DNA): TGTGCCAGCAGCGTAGCCCGCAGGGGCGGGGGGGGTGCCGCGGCATCCTCCTATGGCTACACCTTC. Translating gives CASSVARRGGGGAAASSYGYTF.